The 28 T cell receptor beta chains below all came from one sample that was sequenced in a study of long-term antiretroviral therapy in people with HIV. The run of the v3.0 immunoSEQ assay was at survey level. Assay: immunoSEQ multiplex PCR; the TCRdb copy retains only in-frame clones and omits some. The table records about 16,000 clones, 60% to 80% of them present only once. The sequences come from unsorted PBMCs, collected 1.5 years before starting antiretroviral therapy. The receptor source for this set is a woman between 50 and 59 years old with HIV.

This chain connects TRBV2 to TRBJ2-7; a possible D gene is TRBD1 (6 bases). Germline lookup yields CDR1 SNHLY and CDR2 FYNNEI. CDR3 length: 13 amino acids. With 8 bases removed from V and 3 bases from J, the gap between germline ends came to 14 bases. The DNA for the CDR3 is TGTGCCAGCTTCCGGACAGCCCTCTACGAGCAGTACGTC. It codes for CASFRTALYEQYV.

This clone was counted a few times. The rearrangement joins TRBV19 to TRBJ2-2; D remains ambiguous. CDR3 length: 14 amino acids. Looked up from germline, CDR1 is LNHDA and CDR2 is SQIVND (reference sequence). V was shortened by 1 base and J by 6 bases, with 9 bases between the two germline ends. The CDR3 nucleotides are TGTGCCAGTAGTATAGGTTTGGGTCCCGGGGAGCTGTTTTTT. It codes for CASSIGLGPGELFF.

This chain joins TRBV28 and TRBJ2-4; 7 bases are a match to TRBD1. V trimming: 6 bases; J trimming: 2 bases; junction bases outside the gene matches: 1. This CDR3 is built from 13 residues. From germline, CDR1 is MDHEN and CDR2 SYDVKM. The CDR3 is CASRTGSKNIQYF. Here the CDR3 DNA reads TGTGCCAGCAGGACAGGGTCCAAAAACATTCAGTACTTC.

The chain has TRBV30 and TRBJ1-2; maybe TRBD1 (6 bases). Germline V gene data show CDR1 as GTSNPN and CDR2 as SVGIG (reference sequence). The CDR3 contains 12 residues. Trimming took 0 bases from V and 8 from J, leaving 10 bases between them. The CDR3 bases are TGTGCCTGGAGTGTGCCCGGGGGCGGCTACACCTTC. Translating it yields CAWSVPGGGYTF.

The chain uses TRBV4-1 and TRBJ1-2; 8 bases fit TRBD1. CDR3 size: 16 residues. Germline CDR1 and CDR2: MGHRA and YSYEKL. The trim removed 1 base at V and 7 bases at J, leaving 11 bases unmatched. The CDR3 DNA follows: TGCGCCAGCAGCCAAGTAATGAGGACAGGGTTTCGTGGCTACACCTTC. Its translation: CASSQVMRTGFRGYTF.

The chain's CDR3 is CASSQDSGISAGGSNTEAFF. CDR3 nucleotides: TGCGCCAGCAGCCAAGATTCGGGTATTTCGGCAGGGGGCTCGAACACTGAAGCTTTCTTT. The chain carries TRBV4-1 and TRBJ1-1; TRBD1 matches at 8 bases. Trimming removed 0 bases from V and 1 base from J; junction bases left unmatched: 16. Germline V gene data show CDR1 as MGHRA and CDR2 as YSYEKL. This CDR3 spans 20 amino acids.

The chain couples TRBV28 to TRBJ2-7; D is unclear. V lost 3 bases and J 1 base, leaving 10 bases between the germline ends. CDR1 and CDR2 (germline): MDHEN, SYDVKM. This CDR3 comprises 14 residues. This CDR3 reads CASSFSQVSYEQYF. The DNA of the CDR3 is TGTGCCAGCAGTTTTAGTCAGGTTTCCTACGAGCAGTACTTC.

The chain couples TRBV10-3 to TRBJ2-7; a possible D gene is TRBD2 (6 bases). V lost 3 bases and J 4 bases, leaving 13 bases between the germline ends. Germline V CDR1 and CDR2: ENHRY, SYGVKD. CDR3 length equals 14 residues. CDR3: CAISEPGLNYEQYV. CDR3 bases: TGTGCCATCAGTGAACCGGGACTGAATTACGAGCAGTACGTC.

The chain joins TRBV5-4 to TRBJ1-6; tentative D call: TRBD1 (5 bases). The CDR3 has 13 amino acids. In germline, CDR1 is SGHNT, CDR2 YYREEE (reference sequence). V was cut by 0 bases and J by 10 bases, with 8 bases left in between. The CDR3 spells CASSLGQHSPLHF. The CDR3 bases are TGTGCCAGCAGCTTGGGACAGCACTCACCCCTCCACTTT.

This chain joins TRBV19 and TRBJ1-1; D might be TRBD1 (5 bases). Germline assignment: CDR1 LNHDA and CDR2 SQIVND (reference sequence). The CDR3 runs 14 residues. Trimming took 1 base from V and 6 from J, leaving 12 bases between them. The CDR3 bases are TGTGCCAGTAGTATAGTTCGGGACCATGCTGAAGCTTTCTTT. This encodes CASSIVRDHAEAFF.

The chain links TRBV27 to TRBJ1-6; 7 bases match TRBD1. Trimming at V came to 5 bases and at J to 6 bases, leaving 4 bases not matched to a gene. The CDR3 consists of 14 residues. From germline, CDR1 is MNHEY and CDR2 SMNVEV (reference sequence). CDR3 residues: CASSRGQINSPLHF. CDR3 nucleotide sequence: TGTGCCAGCAGTAGGGGACAGATTAATTCACCCCTCCACTTT.

The rearrangement joins TRBV5-5 to TRBJ2-5; D is ambiguous. CDR3 length equals 14 residues. Trimming pared 0 bases from V and 2 bases from J, leaving 8 bases between. Germline V gene lookup returns CDR1 SGHKS and CDR2 YYEKEE (reference sequence). The CDR3 spells CASSLEAVQETQYF. CDR3 sequence (DNA): TGTGCCAGCAGCTTGGAGGCAGTTCAAGAGACCCAGTACTTC.

This sequence joins TRBV10-2 and TRBJ1-1, with D hard to call. The V gene's germline CDR1 is WSHSY and CDR2 SAAADI. V lost 3 bases, J lost 3 bases, and 14 bases lay in between. This CDR3 contains 15 residues. The CDR3: CASSDPFDGDTEAFF. As DNA, the CDR3 is TGCGCCAGCAGTGACCCTTTCGACGGAGACACTGAAGCTTTCTTT.

The chain employs TRBV6-6 and TRBJ2-7; D assignment may be TRBD1 or TRBD2 (6 bases each). V shed 2 bases and J shed 2 bases, with 10 bases lying between them. From germline, CDR1 is MNHNY and CDR2 SVGAGI (reference sequence). CDR3 size: 14 residues. CDR3 loop: CASSYEGGPYEQYF. The CDR3 DNA sequence: TGTGCCAGCAGTTACGAGGGGGGACCCTACGAGCAGTACTTC.

This clone is a singleton in its sample. The gene calls are TRBV2 and TRBJ1-5; D gene unclear. There are 14 residues in the CDR3. The V gene's germline CDR1 is SNHLY and CDR2 FYNNEI. The V end was cut by 1 base, the J end by 4 bases, with 8 bases between. CDR3 DNA: TGTGCCAGCAGTGAAGGGCGGAAGAATCAGCCCCAGCATTTT. It is translated as CASSEGRKNQPQHF.

This clone has a handful of counts. The chain joins TRBV27 to TRBJ1-1, with TRBD1 matching 7 bases. With V trimmed by 5 bases and J by 8 bases, 11 bases remained unmatched. The CDR3 spans 14 residues. Germline CDR1 reads MNHEY; CDR2 reads SMNVEV (reference sequence). This chain's CDR3 is CASSLAIDRAEAFF. The CDR3 nucleotides read TGTGCCAGCAGTCTCGCCATTGACAGGGCCGAAGCTTTCTTT.

The chain joins TRBV6-1 to TRBJ1-2; D ambiguous. The V and J ends lost 7 bases and 2 bases respectively, with 14 bases between them. This CDR3 contains 14 residues. The germline CDR1 and CDR2 sequences are MNHNS and SASEGT. In DNA, the CDR3 is TGTGCCAGCACCAGACTTGGGCAGAACTATGGCTACACCTTC. Translation: CASTRLGQNYGYTF.

The rearrangement links TRBV5-1 to TRBJ2-7; D not resolved. CDR3 length equals 15 residues. Trimming stripped 2 bases from V and 2 bases from J, with 14 bases between. CDR1 and CDR2 (germline): SGHRS, YFSETQ. CDR3 nucleotide sequence: TGCGCCAGCAGCTTCTATGGTAGCTCAACCTACGAGCAGTACTTC. Translating gives CASSFYGSSTYEQYF.

In regard to this clone: At one end the junction does not follow the germline gene, possibly because of a read error. The gene calls are TRBV5-1 and TRBJ2-2; D perhaps matches TRBD2 (6 bases). Germline V gives CDR1 SGHRS, CDR2 YFSETQ. The CDR3 extends over 18 amino acids. CDR3 in amino acids: CASSRCQYSGDEHRGAVF. The CDR3 nucleotides read TGCGCCAGCAGCAGGTGCCAGTACTCGGGGGACGAACACCGGGGAGCTGTTTTT.

The CDR3 coding sequence is TGTGCCAGCAGCTTAGCCACCGGGACTAGCGGGGGAGATGAGCAGTTCTTC. Protein sequence: CASSLATGTSGGDEQFF. V and J are TRBV7-6 and TRBJ2-1; 14 bases match TRBD2. This CDR3 comprises 17 residues. Looked up from germline, CDR1 is SGHVS and CDR2 is FNYEAQ. Trimming at V came to 0 bases and at J to 8 bases, leaving 6 bases not matched to a gene.

The chain employs TRBV7-2 and TRBJ1-5, with 9 nucleotides matching TRBD1. The V gene's germline CDR1 is SGHTA and CDR2 FQGNSA. The CDR3 runs to 17 residues. Unmatched junction bases numbered 4, after V lost 0 bases and J lost 1 base. The CDR3 region is CASSLAVGQGSNQPQHF. CDR3 DNA sequence: TGTGCCAGCAGCTTAGCGGTGGGACAGGGAAGCAATCAGCCCCAGCATTTT.

This clone was counted once. The V call is TRBV4-1, the J call TRBJ2-2; TRBD2 agrees at 13 bases. The CDR3 runs 18 residues. The V gene's germline CDR1 is MGHRA and CDR2 YSYEKL. V lost 5 bases to trimming and J lost 5 bases; unmatched junction nucleotides: 11. The DNA of the CDR3 is TGCGCCAGCAGCTCAGAATTTAGACTAGCGGGGGGAACCGGGGAGCTGTTTTTT. This translates into CASSSEFRLAGGTGELFF.

The V gene is TRBV4-2, the J gene TRBJ2-3; 8 bases map to TRBD1. This CDR3 region has 16 residues. CDR1 is LGHNA and CDR2 is YNFKEQ in the germline V gene. V shed 0 bases and J 4 bases; nucleotides not matched to a gene: 6. CDR3 DNA sequence: TGTGCCAGCAGCCAAGACCCCGGACAGGGCTCAGATACGCAGTATTTT. Protein: CASSQDPGQGSDTQYF.

J is TRBJ1-5 and V is TRBV10-2, with D possibly matching TRBD1 (6 bases). The V gene lost 9 bases and the J gene lost 0 bases, with 18 bases spanning the gap. This CDR3 comprises 16 residues. The germline V gene has CDR1 WSHSY and CDR2 SAAADI. The CDR3 bases are TGCGCCAGTGGGCAGGGGCGGGGATATAGCAATCAGCCCCAGCATTTT. It translates to CASGQGRGYSNQPQHF.

J is TRBJ1-4 and V is TRBV4-1; 8 bases fit TRBD1. Germline V gene sequence: CDR1 MGHRA, CDR2 YSYEKL. V lost 4 bases to trimming and J lost 5 bases; unmatched junction nucleotides: 9. This CDR3 region has 16 residues. The CDR3 DNA reads TGCGCCAGCAGCCCCGTGGGGACAGGTAGCAATGAAAAACTGTTTTTT. Encoded protein: CASSPVGTGSNEKLFF.

The rearrangement links TRBV5-1 to TRBJ2-1; 10 nucleotides match TRBD2. This CDR3 spans 13 amino acids. V was clipped by 5 bases and J by 8 bases; unmatched bases: 4. The germline gives CDR1 SGHRS, CDR2 YFSETQ. In DNA, the CDR3 is TGCGCCAGCAGGATAGCGGGGGGCGATGAGCAGTTCTTC. Translated, it gives CASRIAGGDEQFF. Combining the CDR3 with reference TRBV5-1 and TRBJ2-1 gives the whole variable domain KAGVTQTPRYLIKTRGQQVTLSCSPISGHRSVSWYQQTPGQGLQFLFEYFSETQRNKGNFPGRFSGRQFSNSRSEMNVSTLELGDSALYLCASRIAGGDEQFFGPGTRLTVL.

This clone was picked up a small number of times. The chain couples TRBV25-1 to TRBJ1-5, with 9 bases that match TRBD1. The CDR3 loop spans 14 amino acids. CDR1 and CDR2 (germline): MGHDK, SYGVNS. V trimming: 7 bases; J trimming: 5 bases; junction bases outside the gene matches: 6. CDR3 sequence: CASTGQGSYQPQHF. In DNA, the CDR3 is TGTGCCAGCACCGGACAGGGGTCTTATCAGCCCCAGCATTTT.

A word on this clone: This sample also contains other DNA sequences that code for the same CDR3. The chain links TRBV6-5 to TRBJ1-2, with 11 positions matching TRBD1. The trim removed 0 bases at V and 4 bases at J, leaving 4 bases unmatched. Germline assignment: CDR1 MNHEY and CDR2 SVGAGI. There are 16 residues in the CDR3. The CDR3 region has the DNA TGTGCCAGCAGTTACTCGGGGACAGGGGGAGGCTATGGCTACACCTTC. Translated, it gives CASSYSGTGGGYGYTF.